This TCR beta chain was captured by sequencing in a study of shared clonotypes between healthy human individuals. The table came from immunoSEQ multiplex PCR; TCRdb's copy has only in-frame clones and leaves some out. Found here are about 2.4 million clones, more than 90% of them singletons; the top ten hold roughly 0.13%. V was pared by 1 base and J by 4 bases, with 17 bases between. Germline CDR1 is SGHAT and CDR2 is FQNNGV. The CDR3 runs 17 residues. The sample consisted of naive CD4+ T cells sorted from blood. Stated subset: CD45RA+ positively selected. The chain carries TRBV11-2 and TRBJ1-5, with D possibly matching TRBD1 (5 bases). The TCR comes from a man younger than 30 in good health. CDR3 nucleotides: TGTGCCAGCAGCTTAGGAGGGGCCTCGGCTGCAAATCAGCCCCAGCATTTT. It encodes CASSLGGASAANQPQHF.